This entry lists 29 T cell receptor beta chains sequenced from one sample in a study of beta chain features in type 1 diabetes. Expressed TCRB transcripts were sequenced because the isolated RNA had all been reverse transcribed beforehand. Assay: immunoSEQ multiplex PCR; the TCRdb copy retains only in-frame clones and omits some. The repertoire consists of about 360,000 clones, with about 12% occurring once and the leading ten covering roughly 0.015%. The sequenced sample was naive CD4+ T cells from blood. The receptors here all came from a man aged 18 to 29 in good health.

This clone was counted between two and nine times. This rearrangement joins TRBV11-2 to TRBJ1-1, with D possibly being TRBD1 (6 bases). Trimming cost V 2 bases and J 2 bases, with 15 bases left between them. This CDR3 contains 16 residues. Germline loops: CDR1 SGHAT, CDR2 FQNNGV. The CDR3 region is CASSLRGSRDNTEAFF. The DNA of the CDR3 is TGTGCCAGCAGCTTAAGGGGGTCGCGAGATAACACTGAAGCTTTCTTT.

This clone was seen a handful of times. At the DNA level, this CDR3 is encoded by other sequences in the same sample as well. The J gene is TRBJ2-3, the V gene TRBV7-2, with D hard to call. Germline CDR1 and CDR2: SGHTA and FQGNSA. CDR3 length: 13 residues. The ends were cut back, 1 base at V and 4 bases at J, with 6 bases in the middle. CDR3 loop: CASSLGRPDTQYF. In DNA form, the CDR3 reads TGTGCCAGCAGCTTAGGGAGACCAGATACGCAGTATTTT.

The CDR3 loop reads CASSLESGNQPQHF. The CDR3 bases are TGTGCCAGCAGCTTAGAATCGGGCAATCAGCCCCAGCATTTT. V and J are TRBV7-9 and TRBJ1-5; D not certain. V shed 1 base and J shed 2 bases, with 6 bases lying between them. This CDR3 comprises 14 residues. The V gene's germline CDR1 is SEHNR and CDR2 FQNEAQ (reference sequence).

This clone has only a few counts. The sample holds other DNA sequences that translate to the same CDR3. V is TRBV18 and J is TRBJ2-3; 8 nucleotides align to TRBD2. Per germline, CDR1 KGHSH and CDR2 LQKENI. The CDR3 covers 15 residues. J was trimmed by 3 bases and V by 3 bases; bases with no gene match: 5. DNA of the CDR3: TGTGCCAGCTCACCTCCGGGACTAGTAACAGATACGCAGTATTTT. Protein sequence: CASSPPGLVTDTQYF.

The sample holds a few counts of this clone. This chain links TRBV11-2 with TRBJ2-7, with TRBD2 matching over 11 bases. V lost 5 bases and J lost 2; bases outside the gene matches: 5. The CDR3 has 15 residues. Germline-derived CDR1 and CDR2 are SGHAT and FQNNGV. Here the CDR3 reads CASSRTSGGTYEQYF. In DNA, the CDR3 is TGTGCCAGCAGCCGTACTAGCGGGGGCACCTACGAGCAGTACTTC.

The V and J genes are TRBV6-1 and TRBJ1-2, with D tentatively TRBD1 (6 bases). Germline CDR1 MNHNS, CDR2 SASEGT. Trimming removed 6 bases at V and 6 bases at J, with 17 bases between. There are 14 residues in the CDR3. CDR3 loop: CASRATWTDDGYTF. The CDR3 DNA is TGTGCCAGCAGAGCTACATGGACAGATGATGGCTACACCTTC.

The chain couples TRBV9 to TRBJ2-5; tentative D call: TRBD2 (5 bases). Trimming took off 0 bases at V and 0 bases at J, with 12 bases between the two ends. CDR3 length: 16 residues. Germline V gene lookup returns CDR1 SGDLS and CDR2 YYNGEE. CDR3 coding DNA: TGTGCCAGCAGCGTAGCTCCAAGGGAGTACCAAGAGACCCAGTACTTC. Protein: CASSVAPREYQETQYF.

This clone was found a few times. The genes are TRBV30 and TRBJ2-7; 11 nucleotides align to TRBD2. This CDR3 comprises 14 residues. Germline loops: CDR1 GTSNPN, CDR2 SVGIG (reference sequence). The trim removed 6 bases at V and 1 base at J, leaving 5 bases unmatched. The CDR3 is CACGGLAGSYEQYF. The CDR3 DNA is TGTGCCTGTGGAGGACTAGCGGGTTCCTACGAGCAGTACTTC.

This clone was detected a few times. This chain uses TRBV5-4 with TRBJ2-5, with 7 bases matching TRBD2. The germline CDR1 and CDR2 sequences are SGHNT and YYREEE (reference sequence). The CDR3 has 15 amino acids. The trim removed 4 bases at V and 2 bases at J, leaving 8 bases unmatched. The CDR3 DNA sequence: TGTGCCAGCAGCGGGGCATGGGGGGGACAAGAGACCCAGTACTTC. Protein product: CASSGAWGGQETQYF.

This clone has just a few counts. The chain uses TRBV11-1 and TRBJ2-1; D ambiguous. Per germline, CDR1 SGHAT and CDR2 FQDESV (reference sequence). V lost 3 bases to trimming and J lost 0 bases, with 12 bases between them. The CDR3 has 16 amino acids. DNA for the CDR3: TGTGCCAGCAGCTTTCCATCTCGCGGCTCCTACAATGAGCAGTTCTTC. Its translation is CASSFPSRGSYNEQFF.

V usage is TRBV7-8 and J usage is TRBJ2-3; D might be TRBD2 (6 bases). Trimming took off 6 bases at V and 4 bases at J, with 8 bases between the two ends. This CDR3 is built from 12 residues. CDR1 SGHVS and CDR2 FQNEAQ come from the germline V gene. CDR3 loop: CASRPGADTQYF. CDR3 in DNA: TGTGCCAGCAGACCGGGGGCAGATACGCAGTATTTT.

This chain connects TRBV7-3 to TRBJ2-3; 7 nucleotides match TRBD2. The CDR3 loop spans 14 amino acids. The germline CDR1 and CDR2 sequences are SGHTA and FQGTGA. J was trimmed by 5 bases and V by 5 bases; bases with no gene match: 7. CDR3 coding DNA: TGTGCCAGCAGCCCAGGGTCGGGGGGAGATACGCAGTATTTT. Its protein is CASSPGSGGDTQYF. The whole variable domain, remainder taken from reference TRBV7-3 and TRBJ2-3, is GAGVSQTPSNKVTEKGKYVELRCDPISGHTALYWYRQSLGQGPEFLIYFQGTGAADDSGLPNDRFFAVRPEGSVSTLKIQRTERGDSAVYLCASSPGSGGDTQYFGPGTRLTVL.

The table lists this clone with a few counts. The CDR3: CASSTPGLWAEAFF. CDR3 DNA: TGTGCCAGCAGCACTCCAGGGTTATGGGCTGAAGCTTTCTTT. V is TRBV5-6 and J is TRBJ1-1; D perhaps matches TRBD1 (5 bases). The germline gives CDR1 SGHDT, CDR2 YYEEEE. Trimming cost V 4 bases and J 6 bases, with 16 bases left between them. This CDR3 comprises 14 residues.

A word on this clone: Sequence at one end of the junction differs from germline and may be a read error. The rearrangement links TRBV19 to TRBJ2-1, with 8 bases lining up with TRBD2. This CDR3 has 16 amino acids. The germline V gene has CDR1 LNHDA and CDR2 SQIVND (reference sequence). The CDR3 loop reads CASSIAGGASFNEQFF. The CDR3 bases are TGTGCCAGTAGTATAGCCGGGGGGGCCTCCTTCAATGAGCAGTTCTTC.

This chain's CDR3 is CASSMSPEGETQYF. DNA for the CDR3: TGTGCCAGTAGTATGAGCCCAGAGGGAGAGACCCAGTACTTC. The chain couples TRBV19 to TRBJ2-5, with D perhaps matching TRBD2 (5 bases). Germline V gene lookup returns CDR1 LNHDA and CDR2 SQIVND (reference sequence). This CDR3 is 14 amino acids long. V lost 3 bases, J lost 4 bases, and 12 bases lay in between.

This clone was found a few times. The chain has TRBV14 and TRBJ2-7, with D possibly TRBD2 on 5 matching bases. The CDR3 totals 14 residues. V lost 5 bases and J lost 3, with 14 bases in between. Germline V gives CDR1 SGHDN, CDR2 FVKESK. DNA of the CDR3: TGTGCCAGCAGCGGACCGGGAAGAATCTACGAGCAGTACTTC. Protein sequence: CASSGPGRIYEQYF.

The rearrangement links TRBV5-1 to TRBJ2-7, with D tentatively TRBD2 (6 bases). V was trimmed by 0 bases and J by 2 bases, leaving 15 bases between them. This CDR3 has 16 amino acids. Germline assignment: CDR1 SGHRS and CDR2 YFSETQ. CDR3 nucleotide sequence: TGCGCCAGCAGCTTGGACGGGTCGGAGGGCACCTACGAGCAGTACTTC. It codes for CASSLDGSEGTYEQYF.

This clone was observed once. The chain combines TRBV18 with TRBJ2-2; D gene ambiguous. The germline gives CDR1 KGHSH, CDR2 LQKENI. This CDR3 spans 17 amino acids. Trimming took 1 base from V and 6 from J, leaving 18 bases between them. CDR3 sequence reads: CASSPRSAGKYAGELFF. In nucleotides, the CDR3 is TGTGCCAGCTCACCACGTTCCGCAGGAAAGTACGCCGGGGAGCTGTTTTTT.

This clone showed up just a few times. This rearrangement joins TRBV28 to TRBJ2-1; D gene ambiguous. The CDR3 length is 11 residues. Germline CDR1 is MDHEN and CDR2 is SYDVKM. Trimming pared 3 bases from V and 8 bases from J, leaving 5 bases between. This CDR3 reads CASSLFDEQFF. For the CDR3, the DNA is TGTGCCAGCAGTTTGTTCGATGAGCAGTTCTTC.

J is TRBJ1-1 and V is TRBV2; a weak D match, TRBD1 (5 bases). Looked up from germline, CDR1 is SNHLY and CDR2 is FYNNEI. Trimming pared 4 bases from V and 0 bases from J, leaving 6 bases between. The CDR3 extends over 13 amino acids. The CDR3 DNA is TGTGCCAGCAGTGCAGGGTTGAACACTGAAGCTTTCTTT. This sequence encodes CASSAGLNTEAFF.

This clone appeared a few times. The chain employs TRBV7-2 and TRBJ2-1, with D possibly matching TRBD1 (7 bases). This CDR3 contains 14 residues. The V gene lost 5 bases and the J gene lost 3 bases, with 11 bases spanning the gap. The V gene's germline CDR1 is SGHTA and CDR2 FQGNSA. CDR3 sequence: CASSPQGGYNEQFF. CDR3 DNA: TGTGCCAGCAGCCCCCAGGGGGGCTACAATGAGCAGTTCTTC. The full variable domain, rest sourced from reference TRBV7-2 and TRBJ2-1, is GAGVSQSPSNKVTEKGKDVELRCDPISGHTALYWYRQSLGQGLEFLIYFQGNSAPDKSGLPSDRFSAERTGGSVSTLTIQRTQQEDSAVYLCASSPQGGYNEQFFGPGTRLTVL.

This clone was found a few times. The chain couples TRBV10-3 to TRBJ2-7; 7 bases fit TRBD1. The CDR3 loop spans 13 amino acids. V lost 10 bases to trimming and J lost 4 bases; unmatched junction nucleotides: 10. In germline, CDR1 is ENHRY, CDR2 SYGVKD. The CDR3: CATSPGQRYEQYF. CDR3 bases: TGTGCCACCAGCCCGGGACAGAGATACGAGCAGTACTTC.

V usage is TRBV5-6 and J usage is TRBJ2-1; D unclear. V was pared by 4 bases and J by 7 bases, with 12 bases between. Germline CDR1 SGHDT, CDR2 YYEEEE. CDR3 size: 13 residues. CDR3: CASSPTISNEQFF. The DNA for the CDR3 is TGTGCCAGCAGCCCGACAATTTCGAATGAGCAGTTCTTC.

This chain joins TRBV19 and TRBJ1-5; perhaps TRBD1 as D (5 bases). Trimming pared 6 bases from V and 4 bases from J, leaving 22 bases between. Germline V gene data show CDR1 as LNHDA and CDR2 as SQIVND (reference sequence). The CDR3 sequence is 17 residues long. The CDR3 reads CASRTKTWGRINQPQHF. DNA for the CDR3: TGTGCCAGTAGGACCAAAACCTGGGGCAGAATAAATCAGCCCCAGCATTTT.

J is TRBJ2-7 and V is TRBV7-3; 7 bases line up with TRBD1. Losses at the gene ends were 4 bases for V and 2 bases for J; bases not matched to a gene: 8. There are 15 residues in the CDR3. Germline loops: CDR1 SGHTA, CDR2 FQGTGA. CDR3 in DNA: TGTGCCAGCAGCTCCCGAGGGGGCGGTGCCTACGAGCAGTACTTC. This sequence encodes CASSSRGGGAYEQYF. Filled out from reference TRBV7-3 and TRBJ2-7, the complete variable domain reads GAGVSQTPSNKVTEKGKYVELRCDPISGHTALYWYRQSLGQGPEFLIYFQGTGAADDSGLPNDRFFAVRPEGSVSTLKIQRTERGDSAVYLCASSSRGGGAYEQYFGPGTRLTVT.

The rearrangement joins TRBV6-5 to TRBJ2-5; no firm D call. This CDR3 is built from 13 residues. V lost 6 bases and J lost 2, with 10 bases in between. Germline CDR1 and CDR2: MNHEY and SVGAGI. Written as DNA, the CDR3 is TGTGCCAGCAGACGGTCGAGGCAAGAGACCCAGTACTTC. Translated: CASRRSRQETQYF.

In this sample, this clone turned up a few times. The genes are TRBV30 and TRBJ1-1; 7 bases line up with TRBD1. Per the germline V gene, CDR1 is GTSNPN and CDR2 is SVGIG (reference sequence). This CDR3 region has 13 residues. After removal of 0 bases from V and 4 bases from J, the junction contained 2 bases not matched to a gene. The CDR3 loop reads CAWSVRQGTEAFF. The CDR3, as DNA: TGTGCCTGGAGTGTCCGACAGGGCACTGAAGCTTTCTTT.

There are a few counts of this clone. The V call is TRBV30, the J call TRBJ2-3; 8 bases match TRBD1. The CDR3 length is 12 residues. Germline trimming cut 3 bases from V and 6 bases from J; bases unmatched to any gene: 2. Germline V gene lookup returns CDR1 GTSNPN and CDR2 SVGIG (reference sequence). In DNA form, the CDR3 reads TGTGCCTGGAGAAACAGGGGGGATACGCAGTATTTT. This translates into CAWRNRGDTQYF.

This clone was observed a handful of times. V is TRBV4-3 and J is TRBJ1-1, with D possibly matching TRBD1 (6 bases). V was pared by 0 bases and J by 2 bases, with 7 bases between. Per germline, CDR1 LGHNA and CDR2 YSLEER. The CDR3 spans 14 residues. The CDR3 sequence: CASSQDRGNTEAFF. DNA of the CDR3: TGCGCCAGCAGCCAAGACAGGGGCAACACTGAAGCTTTCTTT.